This TCR beta chain appears in the sequencing data of a study of blood T cell repertoires in COVID-19. V was trimmed by 0 bases and J by 5 bases, leaving 18 bases between them. CDR1 and CDR2 (germline): KGHDR, SFDVKD. The CDR3 is 18 residues long. Under the authors' procedure: Amplification of reference gene primers was used by the study to estimate nucleated cell counts. Method: immunoSEQ multiplex PCR; TCRdb's copy keeps in-frame clones and lacks some. For V, J and clone size, that table is used; D and trimming come from the DNA. The sample carries fewer than 300,000 clones, 75% to 95% recorded once. This clone was observed a single time. Participants were placed into cohorts based on the clinical history they reported.

The chain joins TRBV24-1 to TRBJ2-2; a weak D match, TRBD2 (5 bases). The TCR originated in a woman in her twenties or thirties who had recovered from COVID-19. Input material: PBMCs or T cells enriched from blood (not recorded which). DNA of the CDR3: TGTGCCACCAGTGATTTGCCGAAAACGAGCCGAGGGACCGGGGAGCTGTTTTTT. Protein product: CATSDLPKTSRGTGELFF.